This TCR beta chain was sequenced for a study of spatial heterogeneity in lung cancer. For the study at large: In the raw reads, each unique TCR and UMI combination was present more than ten times on average. Overall study findings and caveats: Ubiquitous, expanded tumor-derived TCRs were more frequently observed in blood at resection than at follow-up.

Comment on this clonotype: Its antigen is still unknown.

Unique molecular identifiers tagged every individual TCR cDNA molecule. TCRdb re-analysed the 5' RACE reads in MiXCR, keeping a single row per CDR3 protein. The sample yields about 50,000 distinct CDR3 sequences, around 7.6% seen once. Looked up from germline, CDR1 is MDHEN and CDR2 is SYDVKM. The CDR3 has 14 residues. Trimming took off 4 bases at V and 0 bases at J, with 8 bases between the two ends. Time point reported: sample taken at primary tumor resection. Whole RNA from tumor, nontumor lung or frozen PBMC was sequenced unsorted. Donors were fewer than 90 untreated early-stage non-small cell lung cancer patients.

This receptor was identified in a female donor with early-stage non-small cell lung cancer. The J gene is TRBJ2-3, the V gene TRBV28; D not certain. This specimen was PBMCs, taken at surgery. CDR3: CASSSADSTDTQYF. In DNA form, the CDR3 reads TGTGCCAGCAGTTCTGCGGATAGCACAGATACGCAGTATTTT.